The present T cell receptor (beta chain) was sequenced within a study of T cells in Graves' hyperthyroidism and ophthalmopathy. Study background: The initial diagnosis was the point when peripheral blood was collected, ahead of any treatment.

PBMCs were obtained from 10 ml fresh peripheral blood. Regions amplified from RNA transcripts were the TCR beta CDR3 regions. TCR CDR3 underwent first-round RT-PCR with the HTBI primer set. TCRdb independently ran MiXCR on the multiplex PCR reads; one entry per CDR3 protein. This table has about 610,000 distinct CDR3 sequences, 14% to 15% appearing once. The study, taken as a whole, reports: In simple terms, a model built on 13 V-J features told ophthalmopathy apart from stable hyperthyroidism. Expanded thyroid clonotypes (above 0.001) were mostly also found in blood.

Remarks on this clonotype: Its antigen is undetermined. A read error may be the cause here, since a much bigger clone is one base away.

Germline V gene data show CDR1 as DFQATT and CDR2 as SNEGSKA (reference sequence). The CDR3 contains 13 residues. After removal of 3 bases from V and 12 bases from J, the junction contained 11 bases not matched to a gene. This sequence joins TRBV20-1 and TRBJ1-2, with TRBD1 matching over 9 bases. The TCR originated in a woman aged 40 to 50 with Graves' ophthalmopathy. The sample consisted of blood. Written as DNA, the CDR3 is TGCAGTGCTAGCCTACAGGGGGCGGGGGGCCACACCTTC. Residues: CSASLQGAGGHTF.